At least ten counts were recorded for the clone carrying this T cell receptor (beta chain). The antigen is undetermined. Trimming shortened V by 1 base and J by 6 bases, and 5 bases separated the two germline ends. Germline V gives CDR1 WNHNN, CDR2 SYGVQD (reference sequence). The CDR3 totals 12 residues. This specimen belongs to a study of shared clonotypes between healthy human individuals. Study-wide findings and caveats: Large depth notwithstanding, sorted-subset sequencing proved incomplete by rarefaction. Among a few donors, roughly 5.4% of naive CD4 clonotypes were found in common.

Sequencing was performed with immunoSEQ multiplex PCR; in TCRdb, only in-frame clones are kept and a portion is missing. The table shows about 1 million clones, with under 80% occurring only once. The chain links TRBV10-1 to TRBJ2-3; D not resolved. The clonotype was recovered from a man between 18 and 29 years old in good health. The sequenced material came from memory CD4+ T cells sorted from blood. Subset denoted: CD45RA-negative fraction. CDR3 loop: CASSEYGDTQYF. The CDR3 region has the DNA TGCGCCAGCAGTGAGTATGGGGATACGCAGTATTTT.